This is a list of T cell receptor beta chains from one sample in a study of early T cells in non-severe SARS-CoV-2 infection. TCRdb reprocessed the 5' RACE reads via MiXCR and lists one record per CDR3 protein. The table has approximately 80,000 distinct CDR3 sequences, roughly 10% seen once. Sequences were derived from whole blood, sampled at baseline. The source is an adult who was a healthcare worker with PCR-confirmed SARS-CoV-2 infection or an uninfected control (not recorded which). CDR3s include the opening cysteine and the closing phenylalanine or tryptophan. Clone size appears in some rows only: once, few, many, or a class for an expanded clone.

j_gene	v_gene	abundance	CDR3aa
TRBJ1-1	TRBV28	.	CASSLGDRGRVMGAFF
TRBJ2-7	TRBV6-2/TRBV6-3	.	CASSDTYEQYF
TRBJ1-1	TRBV18	.	CASSPSGANTEAFF
TRBJ2-7	TRBV2	few	CASKRDRTYEQYF
TRBJ1-3	TRBV7-2	many	CASSLGGTGAGNTIYF
TRBJ2-6	TRBV5-4	many	CASSAKTGAGANVLTF
TRBJ2-3	TRBV29-1	few	CSVGRGAPADTQYF
TRBJ1-4	TRBV28	.	CASSAGTGFEERLFF
TRBJ2-7	TRBV27	.	CASRRTGSYEQYF
TRBJ1-5	TRBV5-5	many	CASSSFSGRGQPQHF
TRBJ2-7	TRBV20-1	.	CSGLRDGSYEQYF
TRBJ2-3	TRBV20-1	few	CSAKDKTVSTDTQYF
TRBJ1-4	TRBV28	many	CASGATATNEKLFF
TRBJ2-7	TRBV12-3/TRBV12-4	.	CASSLSLARSHEQYF
TRBJ1-1	TRBV20-1	.	CSASPPTGDYTEAFF
TRBJ2-7	TRBV7-2	.	CASSLRDTTYEQYF
TRBJ2-1	TRBV25-1	.	CASSGGLAVMEQFF
TRBJ2-2	TRBV5-4	few	CASSLDPHRGGGELFF
TRBJ2-7	TRBV10-3	few	CASRHRTGYDEQYF
TRBJ2-7	TRBV5-6	many	CASSSPPDSFSYEQYF
TRBJ1-2	TRBV28	many	CASSEWTSVDRVGYTF
TRBJ1-5	TRBV6-2/TRBV6-3	many	CASSIRTGTGNQPQHF
TRBJ2-1	TRBV18	.	CASSPPLVNEQFF
TRBJ2-6	TRBV6-5	few	CASSYRTGRSGANVLTF
TRBJ2-5	TRBV11-2	many	CASSLGGRTETQYF
TRBJ2-5	TRBV21-1	few	CASDPRALAGCTQYF